This T cell receptor (beta chain) comes out of a study of cytomegalovirus exposure and HLA in healthy donors. Primers: 60 Vbeta forward and 13 Jbeta reverse. Assay used: immunoSEQ multiplex PCR; TCRdb lists only in-frame clones, some missing. The profile shows 200,000 to 250,000 clones, approximately 84% of them singletons. CDR3 length: 14 residues. Germline V gene sequence: CDR1 SGHRS, CDR2 YFSETQ. V was trimmed by 4 bases and J by 11 bases, leaving 21 bases between them. Overall study findings and caveats: On later analysis, the bulk of CMV-associated TCR beta chains appeared to be HLA-restricted.

Comments on this clone: Antigen specificity is unknown.

The clonotype was recovered from a woman aged 40 to 55 in good health and CMV-seronegative. The chain employs TRBV5-1 and TRBJ2-5, with D possibly TRBD2 on 5 matching bases. Sequenced: PBMCs. The CDR3 coding sequence is TGCGCCAGCAGCGTTGACATAGGGAAGGGAGAGCAGTACTTC. Translation gives CASSVDIGKGEQYF.